This entry describes one T cell receptor beta chain. Profiled with immunoSEQ multiplex PCR; TCRdb holds only in-frame clones, not every one. Seen here are 90,000 to 120,000 clones, 75% to 95% observed once, and the top ten hold approximately 1.2%. Germline CDR1 is PRHDT and CDR2 is FYEKMQ (reference sequence). The CDR3 has 15 amino acids. V gave up 6 bases and J gave up 1 base, with 12 bases separating them. This sample was taken from a study of blood T cell repertoires in COVID-19. The wider study: COVID-19 samples collected from the United States, Italy and Spain covered acute and convalescent phases. T cells, B-cell-depleted T cells, or PBMCs provided the cDNA or gDNA that served as material.

Specimen: peripheral blood. The TCR was taken from a woman aged 30 to 39 with acute or convalescent COVID-19. The V gene is TRBV13, the J gene TRBJ2-2, with a weak D call TRBD2 (6 bases). This CDR3 is CASSSGLENTGELFF. The CDR3 coding sequence is TGTGCCAGCAGTTCGGGACTGGAGAACACCGGGGAGCTGTTTTTT. Full variable domain (rest looked up from reference TRBV13 and TRBJ2-2): AAGVIQSPRHLIKEKRETATLKCYPIPRHDTVYWYQQGPGQDPQFLISFYEKMQSDKGSIPDRFSAQQFSDYHSELNMSSLELGDSALYFCASSSGLENTGELFFGEGSRLTVL.